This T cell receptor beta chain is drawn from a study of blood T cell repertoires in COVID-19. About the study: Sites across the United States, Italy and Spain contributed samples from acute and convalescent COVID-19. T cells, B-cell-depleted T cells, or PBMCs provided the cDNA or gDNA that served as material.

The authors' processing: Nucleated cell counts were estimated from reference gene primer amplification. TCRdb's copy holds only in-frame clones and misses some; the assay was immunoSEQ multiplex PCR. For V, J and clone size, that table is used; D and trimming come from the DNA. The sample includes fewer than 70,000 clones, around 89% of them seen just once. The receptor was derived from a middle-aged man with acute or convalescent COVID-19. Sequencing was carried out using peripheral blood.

The CDR3 DNA sequence: TGTGCCTGGAGTGTAGGAGGGCTTCAGCCCCAGCATTTT. Its protein is CAWSVGGLQPQHF. The rearrangement uses TRBV30 and TRBJ1-5; D remains unclear. Trimming pared 0 bases from V and 6 bases from J, leaving 9 bases between. CDR3 length: 13 amino acids. Germline loops: CDR1 GTSNPN, CDR2 SVGIG (reference sequence). The full variable domain, with the rest looked up from reference TRBV30 and TRBJ1-5, is SQTIHQWPATLVQPVGSPLSLECTVEGTSNPNLYWYRQAAGRGLQLLFYSVGIGQISSEVPQNLSASRPQDRQFILSSKKLLLSDSGFYLCAWSVGGLQPQHFGDGTRLSIL.